The 31 T cell receptor beta chains given below trace back to one sample, sequenced in a study of T cell clones after liver transplantation (dated by TCRdb to the late 2010s). Receptor libraries were prepared by the immunoSEQ multiplex PCR assay. TCRdb took over this immuneACCESS table, retaining in-frame rearrangements with V and J assigned. Such tables are incomplete; in checked studies, under half of the missing clones stem from an unresolved V gene, and the remainder is unexplained. This sample gives under 60,000 clones in total; approximately 77% of them show up just once. About 9.7% of the sample comes from the top ten. The sequences come from CD4+ T cells from blood, collected at the 22-month timepoint. Receptor source: a human patient who received a liver transplant. Following transplantation, T cells from the graft donor may be among those present.

V gene TRBV18 combines with J gene TRBJ2-7; either TRBD1 or TRBD2 may fit D (5 bases each). V gave up 1 base and J gave up 2 bases, with 12 bases separating them. The CDR3 loop spans 15 amino acids. CDR1 is KGHSH and CDR2 is LQKENI in the germline V gene. CDR3 amino acids: CASSPQRAGTYEQYF. For the CDR3, the DNA is TGTGCCAGCTCACCACAGAGGGCAGGGACCTACGAGCAGTACTTC.

This sequence joins TRBV25-1 and TRBJ2-7; either TRBD1 or TRBD2 may fit D (5 bases each). The CDR3 contains 12 residues. Germline CDR1 reads MGHDK; CDR2 reads SYGVNS. V gave up 10 bases and J gave up 0 bases, with 10 bases separating them. CDR3 sequence: CATSGTSYEQYF. The CDR3 DNA reads TGTGCCACTTCCGGGACCTCCTACGAGCAGTACTTC.

As for this clone: Germline and junction disagree at one end, which may indicate a read error. This chain connects TRBV5-5 to TRBJ2-7; D may be TRBD1 (6 bases). This CDR3 is built from 14 residues. Per the germline V gene, CDR1 is SGHKS and CDR2 is YYEKEE (reference sequence). CDR3 bases: TGTGCCAGCAGCTCCCTGATTATGGACAGTTTAAGGAACTTC. As protein: CASSSLIMDSLRNF.

This clone is medium-sized within its sample. The CDR3 bases are TGTGCCAGCAACGGGGCTACAGGAAACACCATATATTTT. Translating gives CASNGATGNTIYF. The J gene is TRBJ1-3, the V gene TRBV2; possibly TRBD1 for D (5 bases). The V and J ends lost 7 bases and 4 bases respectively, with 11 bases between them. CDR1 is SNHLY and CDR2 is FYNNEI in the germline V gene. The CDR3 extends over 13 amino acids.

The chain employs TRBV5-1 and TRBJ1-3; D gene ambiguous. Trimming left V 1 base short and J 2 bases short, with 4 bases between. This CDR3 spans 13 amino acids. CDR1 is SGHRS and CDR2 is YFSETQ in the germline V gene. The CDR3 DNA sequence: TGCGCCAGCAGCTTGTACCCTGGAAACACCATATATTTT. As protein: CASSLYPGNTIYF.

This clone was counted at least ten times. This rearrangement joins TRBV4-2 to TRBJ1-1, with a tentative D call TRBD1 (5 bases). Trimming stripped 1 base from V and 5 bases from J, with 8 bases between. The germline V gene has CDR1 LGHNA and CDR2 YNFKEQ. CDR3 size: 13 residues. The CDR3 nucleotides read TGTGCCAGCAGCCAAGGGAGGGGTACTGAAGCTTTCTTT. Residues: CASSQGRGTEAFF.

The V call is TRBV2, the J call TRBJ1-1, with D maybe TRBD1 (6 bases). V was shortened by 5 bases and J by 5 bases, with 18 bases between the two germline ends. The germline gives CDR1 SNHLY, CDR2 FYNNEI. CDR3 length: 15 residues. CDR3 bases: TGTGCCAGCAGTAGATCGACAGGTGGGGGGACTGAAGCTTTCTTT. It yields the protein CASSRSTGGGTEAFF.

V is TRBV2 and J is TRBJ1-4, with D maybe TRBD1 (6 bases). Per germline, CDR1 SNHLY and CDR2 FYNNEI. This CDR3 comprises 13 residues. V lost 11 bases, J lost 3 bases, and 13 bases lay in between. The CDR3, as DNA: TGTGCCGGGGGGACAAGCCCTAATGAAAAACTGTTTTTT. Its translation is CAGGTSPNEKLFF.

CDR3 bases: TGTGCCACCAGCAGAGATCGCCAGCGGGGGGGCCTAAGGCAAACCGGGGAGCTGTTTTTT. Its translation: CATSRDRQRGGLRQTGELFF. The gene calls are TRBV15 and TRBJ2-2, with 10 bases aligning to TRBD2. Unmatched junction bases numbered 15, after V lost 0 bases and J lost 5 bases. This CDR3 spans 20 amino acids. Looked up from germline, CDR1 is LNHNV and CDR2 is YYDKDF (reference sequence).

The chain employs TRBV19 and TRBJ1-6, with 8 bases lining up with TRBD1. V shed 8 bases and J 10 bases; nucleotides not matched to a gene: 7. Germline lookup yields CDR1 LNHDA and CDR2 SQIVND (reference sequence). The CDR3 totals 13 residues. Here the CDR3 reads CASRQGAGSPLHF. In nucleotides, the CDR3 is TGTGCCAGTCGGCAGGGGGCAGGATCACCCCTCCACTTT.

This clone was found a few times. V and J are TRBV9 and TRBJ2-1, with D perhaps matching TRBD1 (5 bases). In germline, CDR1 is SGDLS, CDR2 YYNGEE. The CDR3 runs to 16 residues. The V end lost 3 bases, the J end lost 5 bases, and 18 bases lay between the germline ends. CDR3 loop: CASSAGLGQGNNEQFF. The CDR3 coding sequence is TGTGCCAGCAGCGCCGGCCTGGGGCAGGGAAACAATGAGCAGTTCTTC. Looking up the rest from reference TRBV9 and TRBJ2-1 gives the full variable domain: DSGVTQTPKHLITATGQRVTLRCSPRSGDLSVYWYQQSLDQGLQFLIQYYNGEERAKGNILERFSAQQFPDLHSELNLSSLELGDSALYFCASSAGLGQGNNEQFFGPGTRLTVL.

By proportion, this clone is medium-sized. The sample has other DNA sequences that encode this CDR3 too. This sequence joins TRBV28 and TRBJ1-6; possible D gene TRBD1, 6 bases. Trimming removed 7 bases from V and 7 bases from J, with 14 bases in between. This CDR3 spans 14 amino acids. From germline, CDR1 is MDHEN and CDR2 SYDVKM. For the CDR3, the DNA is TGTGCCAGCACCAACAGGGTTGTGAATTCACCCCTCCACTTT. As protein: CASTNRVVNSPLHF.

The chain has TRBV28 and TRBJ1-6; D possibly corresponds to TRBD1 (5 bases). There are 14 residues in the CDR3. CDR1 MDHEN and CDR2 SYDVKM come from the germline V gene. The V end was cut by 3 bases, the J end by 8 bases, with 11 bases between. For the CDR3, the DNA is TGTGCCAGCAGTTTCGGGGGTGGGGATTCACCCCTCCACTTT. It translates to CASSFGGGDSPLHF. Filled out from reference TRBV28 and TRBJ1-6, the complete variable domain reads DVKVTQSSRYLVKRTGEKVFLECVQDMDHENMFWYRQDPGLGLRLIYFSYDVKMKEKGDIPEGYSVSREKKERFSLILESASTNQTSMYLCASSFGGGDSPLHFGNGTRLTVT.

The genes are TRBV7-8 and TRBJ2-5, with 8 bases lining up with TRBD2. This CDR3 is 15 amino acids long. CDR1 SGHVS and CDR2 FQNEAQ come from the germline V gene. Germline trimming cut 4 bases from V and 5 bases from J; bases unmatched to any gene: 9. The DNA of the CDR3 is TGTGCCAGCAGCTCTAGAGCGGGGGAATGGGAGACCCAGTACTTC. Its protein product is CASSSRAGEWETQYF.

This clone was counted many times. The V gene is TRBV10-3, the J gene TRBJ1-2; TRBD1 matches at 9 bases. Looked up from germline, CDR1 is ENHRY and CDR2 is SYGVKD. J gave up 3 bases and V 10 bases, and 6 bases lay outside the gene matches. This CDR3 region has 13 residues. In DNA, the CDR3 is TGTGCCACCCGACAGGGGGATGACTATGGCTACACCTTC. Translated, it gives CATRQGDDYGYTF.

In nucleotides, the CDR3 is TGCGCCAGCAGCCAAGAATGGTTTCCGACAGGGGGCCACTCTGGAAACACCATATATTTT. It yields the protein CASSQEWFPTGGHSGNTIYF. The chain recombines TRBV4-1 with TRBJ1-3; TRBD1 aligns across 10 bases. The J segment lost 0 bases and the V segment lost 0 bases, leaving 11 bases of the junction unmatched. CDR3 length equals 20 residues. The germline gives CDR1 MGHRA, CDR2 YSYEKL.

This clone was counted many times. The J gene is TRBJ1-5, the V gene TRBV7-8, with a possible D match to TRBD1 (6 bases). CDR1 SGHVS and CDR2 FQNEAQ come from the germline V gene. V was clipped by 1 base and J by 3 bases, with 13 bases between them. CDR3 length: 16 amino acids. The CDR3 sequence: CASSLGGGRNNQPQHF. The CDR3 nucleotides are TGTGCCAGCAGCTTAGGGGGGGGCAGGAACAATCAGCCCCAGCATTTT.

This chain links TRBV6-1 with TRBJ2-3, with D unresolved. Germline V gene data show CDR1 as MNHNS and CDR2 as SASEGT. The CDR3 sequence is 14 residues long. V was clipped by 3 bases and J by 5 bases, with 12 bases between them. CDR3 residues: CASSEDGLRDTQYF. The CDR3 nucleotides are TGTGCCAGCAGTGAGGATGGTCTGAGAGATACGCAGTATTTT.

Comment on this clone: This sample includes further DNA sequences coding for the same CDR3. V usage is TRBV28 and J usage is TRBJ1-1; unclear D gene. Germline-derived CDR1 and CDR2 are MDHEN and SYDVKM. Trimming removed 2 bases from V and 4 bases from J, with 5 bases in between. The CDR3 has 12 amino acids. In nucleotides, the CDR3 is TGTGCCAGCAGTTTAATCCGCACTGAAGCTTTCTTT. This sequence encodes CASSLIRTEAFF.

V and J are TRBV27 and TRBJ1-1; D gene uncertain. CDR3 length: 14 residues. The germline gives CDR1 MNHEY, CDR2 SMNVEV (reference sequence). V shed 0 bases and J shed 12 bases, with 17 bases lying between them. The CDR3 is CASSLSIRDFRTFF. Here the CDR3 DNA reads TGTGCCAGCAGTTTATCGATAAGGGATTTTAGGACTTTCTTT.

CDR3 loop: CASSWGGNQPQHF. DNA for the CDR3: TGTGCCAGCAGTTGGGGCGGCAATCAGCCCCAGCATTTT. The chain employs TRBV27 and TRBJ1-5; possibly TRBD1 for D (5 bases). The CDR3 consists of 13 residues. The germline V and J ends were trimmed by 4 bases and 2 bases, with 6 bases remaining between them. Looked up from germline, CDR1 is MNHEY and CDR2 is SMNVEV (reference sequence).

The gene calls are TRBV7-8 and TRBJ2-1; tentatively, D is TRBD1 or TRBD2 (6 bases each). This CDR3 is 15 amino acids long. V lost 2 bases and J 9 bases, leaving 17 bases between the germline ends. Germline V gene sequence: CDR1 SGHVS, CDR2 FQNEAQ. Here the CDR3 DNA reads TGTGCCAGCAGCTTATCCCGGGGGCTGATGGCTGAGCAGTTCTTC. Translating gives CASSLSRGLMAEQFF.

The chain combines TRBV5-1 with TRBJ1-5; no firm D call. The CDR3 runs to 15 residues. V dropped 2 bases and J dropped 1 base, with 10 bases sitting between them. Germline V gene lookup returns CDR1 SGHRS and CDR2 YFSETQ. The CDR3 DNA reads TGCGCCAGCAGCTTAACTCCCGGGAGCAATCAGCCCCAGCATTTT. Protein: CASSLTPGSNQPQHF.

The chain recombines TRBV7-3 with TRBJ2-3; no firm D call. CDR1 SGHTA and CDR2 FQGTGA come from the germline V gene. The CDR3 is 13 residues long. Trimming left V 3 bases short and J 1 base short, with 5 bases between. This chain's CDR3 is CASSFWGTDTQYF. The CDR3 DNA is TGTGCCAGCAGCTTTTGGGGCACAGATACGCAGTATTTT.

The rearrangement uses TRBV28 and TRBJ1-2, with D maybe TRBD1 (6 bases). Germline CDR1 reads MDHEN; CDR2 reads SYDVKM. Trimming removed 9 bases at V and 8 bases at J, with 22 bases between. The CDR3 consists of 14 residues. CDR3 amino acids: CASLGGGLIKGYTF. The CDR3 DNA follows: TGTGCCAGTCTGGGTGGGGGCTTGATAAAAGGCTACACCTTC.

This chain links TRBV25-1 with TRBJ1-4; D remains unclear. CDR1 and CDR2 from the germline V gene are MGHDK and SYGVNS. V was pared by 1 base and J by 6 bases, with 21 bases between. CDR3 size: 18 residues. The CDR3 here is CASSESFNNGGRDEKLFF. In DNA form, the CDR3 reads TGTGCCAGCAGTGAATCTTTCAATAATGGAGGGAGAGATGAAAAACTGTTTTTT.

J is TRBJ1-6 and V is TRBV2; D is unclear. The CDR3 contains 16 residues. Trimming cost V 0 bases and J 5 bases, with 11 bases left between them. The germline gives CDR1 SNHLY, CDR2 FYNNEI. CDR3 bases: TGTGCCAGCAGTGAAGCAGGGATCCCAAATAATTCACCCCTCCACTTT. Amino acids: CASSEAGIPNNSPLHF.

The V and J genes are TRBV30 and TRBJ2-7; 10 bases agree with TRBD1. The V segment lost 3 bases and the J segment 2 bases; nucleotides outside the gene matches: 1. The germline gives CDR1 GTSNPN, CDR2 SVGIG (reference sequence). The CDR3 runs 13 residues. CDR3 sequence reads: CAWRDRGTYEQYF. CDR3 DNA sequence: TGTGCCTGGAGGGACAGGGGGACCTACGAGCAGTACTTC.

This clone was detected once. The chain links TRBV5-1 to TRBJ2-1; weak D call: TRBD2 (5 bases). This CDR3 comprises 16 residues. Germline V CDR1 and CDR2: SGHRS, YFSETQ. Trimming cost V 1 base and J 10 bases, with 21 bases left between them. Here the CDR3 DNA reads TGCGCCAGCAGCTTGTACGACTATGGCTATGTAGGGGAGCAGTTCTTC. Its protein is CASSLYDYGYVGEQFF.

The table lists this clone with a count of one. The chain links TRBV2 to TRBJ1-5; D is undetermined. In germline, CDR1 is SNHLY, CDR2 FYNNEI. V gave up 0 bases and J gave up 0 bases, with 9 bases separating them. The CDR3 is 16 residues long. CDR3 nucleotides: TGTGCCAGCAGTGAAGCTAAGGGAAATAGCAATCAGCCCCAGCATTTT. Translated, it gives CASSEAKGNSNQPQHF.

This clone was picked up one time. This chain connects TRBV27 to TRBJ2-1; D is perhaps TRBD1 (5 bases). This CDR3 contains 15 residues. Deletions cut 3 bases from V and 7 bases from J, with 16 bases between. From germline, CDR1 is MNHEY and CDR2 SMNVEV (reference sequence). The DNA of the CDR3 is TGTGCCAGCAGTTTCCACCCCATCTCAGGGAATGAGCAGTTCTTC. It codes for CASSFHPISGNEQFF.